This entry features one T cell receptor beta chain sequence. The antigen this receptor binds is unknown. No base qualities exist here, and no much larger clone lies one base off it. The sample is drawn from a study of OX40 agonist ivuxolimab in advanced cancers. Context from the whole study: Ivuxolimab was a fully human IgG2 agonistic monoclonal antibody targeting the costimulatory receptor OX40 (CD134). The point of sequencing TCRbeta in the periphery was to test whether ivuxolimab changed TCR sequence diversity and drove clonal T-cell expansion. In the dose-escalation cohort, 70% to 90% of patients were male, and the mean age was roughly 56 years with a range of about 20 to 80. Prior anti-PD-1, anti-PD-L1 or anti-CTLA-4 therapy was permitted, and checkpoint inhibitors had been received by 30% to 40% of dose-escalation patients. Of the roughly 54 patients in dose escalation, approximately 20 had hepatocellular carcinoma, approximately 15 had melanoma, 9 had renal cell carcinoma and 9 had head and neck cancer. Intravenous ivuxolimab was administered to patients every 2 weeks at six dose levels: 0.01, 0.1, 0.3, 1.5, 3 and 10 mg/kg. Partial responses were achieved by three dose-escalation patients, of whom one had hepatocellular carcinoma and two had cutaneous melanoma. The paper describes the monotherapy dose-escalation part (N of about 54 patients) of the phase I trial of ivuxolimab. Summary of the overall study and its limitations: The antigen specificity of the clonally expanded peripheral T cells was not determined. After ivuxolimab, CD8+ T cells had more expanded clones than CD4+ T cells on average. Clonal expansion of both CD4+ and CD8+ blood T cells was observed from baseline to week 6 at doses 0.1 to 3.0 mg/kg. In partial responders in the 0.1-3.0 mg/kg groups, normalized peripheral clonal expansion was found to be among the lowest, especially among CD8+ T cells. Low levels of normalized T-cell clonal expansion were also shown by some nonresponding patients.

The CDR3 goes from the cysteine to the phenylalanine over 12 residues. Just the 36-base CDR3 DNA is kept, in frame starting at base 1. The germline ends are 5 bases apart after V is trimmed by 8 bases and J by 0 bases. In the germline V gene, CDR1 corresponds to MNHEY and CDR2 to SVGAGI. Patients with autoimmune disease history or receiving systemic immunosuppression were excluded from the trial. Peripheral blood for TCR sequencing was collected from all dose cohorts at baseline, on cycle 4 day 1, and on cycle 7 day 1. Samples came from an open-label, multicenter, first-in-human phase I dose-escalation trial of ivuxolimab. The trial enrolled adults with locally advanced or metastatic head and neck squamous cell, hepatocellular, melanoma or renal cell carcinoma. CD4+ and CD8+ T cells were sorted separately from peripheral blood before TCR sequencing. Genomic DNA was extracted from sorted cells for sequencing of the TCRbeta CDR3 region. The immunoSEQ Assay was used to sequence the TCRbeta CDR3 regions. What TCRdb holds here is the immuneACCESS table cut down to in-frame rearrangements. Part of the clones is not present; checked against another copy, under half of the missing clones reflect an unresolved V gene, and the others are unexplained. Across this sample there are 60,000 to 75,000 clones, with approximately 84% seen only once. The ten top clones hold around 8% of the sample.

The sequencing used CD4+ or CD8+ T cells sorted from blood, collected in a trial of the OX40 agonist ivuxolimab. The rearrangement combines TRBV6-5 with TRBJ1-5, with an unclear D gene assignment. The receptor's source is an adult with an advanced solid tumor such as melanoma, head and neck, liver or kidney cancer. Here is the DNA: TGTGCCAGCCAGGATAGCAATCAGCCCCAGCATTTT. This gives the protein CASQDSNQPQHF.